This is a list of T cell receptor beta chains from one sample in a study of T cell repertoires in cytomegalovirus infection. Each CDR3 protein is one row after TCRdb ran MiXCR on the reads. The table lists 600,000 to 700,000 distinct CDR3 sequences, 30% to 40% of them singletons. Their antigens remain unidentified. The specimen comprised cultured PBMCs, sampled from culture after CMV antigen stimulation. The receptors come from a human donor in good health (CMV status not recorded). Some clones in this sample may be carry-over from other donors' samples. CDR3s include the opening cysteine and the closing phenylalanine or tryptophan. Each record gives: V gene, clone size, D gene, J gene, CDR3 DNA, CDR3 protein. A D gene is named only where the DNA matches it firmly. Size is stated for part of the rows, as once, few or many counts, or as a class when the clone is expanded.

v_call: TRBV11-2
clone_size: .
d_call: .
j_call: TRBJ2-7
cdr3_nt: TGTGCCAGCAGCCGGGACTCTATCCCATCCTACGAGCAGTACTTC
cdr3_aa: CASSRDSIPSYEQYF

v_call: TRBV7-2
clone_size: many
d_call: .
j_call: TRBJ2-5
cdr3_nt: TGTGCCAGCAGCTTATGGCCGGGGGAGACCCAGTACTTC
cdr3_aa: CASSLWPGETQYF

v_call: TRBV6-1
clone_size: .
d_call: .
j_call: TRBJ1-5
cdr3_nt: TGTGCCAGCAGTGAAGCGCTTGAGGGTCAGCCCCAGCATTTT
cdr3_aa: CASSEALEGQPQHF

v_call: TRBV11-2
clone_size: few
d_call: .
j_call: TRBJ2-3
cdr3_nt: TGTGCCAGCAGCTTGGCAGGACGACCCGCAGATACGCAGTATTTT
cdr3_aa: CASSLAGRPADTQYF

v_call: TRBV4-1
clone_size: .
d_call: .
j_call: TRBJ1-5
cdr3_nt: TGCGCCAGCAGCCAAGTTGAGGGAGGGTCTCCGTCCCAGCATTTT
cdr3_aa: CASSQVEGGSPSQHF

v_call: TRBV7-2
clone_size: .
d_call: .
j_call: TRBJ1-2
cdr3_nt: TGTGCCAGCAGCGAAACCTATGAGCCTAGTGGCTACACCTTC
cdr3_aa: CASSETYEPSGYTF

v_call: TRBV29-1
clone_size: .
d_call: .
j_call: TRBJ2-5
cdr3_nt: TGCAGCGTGGCTTCTTGGGGCCTCGAGACCCAGTACTTC
cdr3_aa: CSVASWGLETQYF

v_call: TRBV6-2/TRBV6-3
clone_size: .
d_call: .
j_call: TRBJ1-2
cdr3_nt: TGTGCCAGCAAGGGGCATTATGGCTACACCTTC
cdr3_aa: CASKGHYGYTF

v_call: TRBV7-2
clone_size: many
d_call: .
j_call: TRBJ2-5
cdr3_nt: TGTGCCAGCAGCTTAGCGTCCAGCCAAGAGACCCAGTACTTC
cdr3_aa: CASSLASSQETQYF

v_call: TRBV7-9
clone_size: many
d_call: .
j_call: TRBJ2-7
cdr3_nt: TGTGCCAGCAGCCCCGACGAAGGAAGGATGGTCTCCTACGAGCAGTACTTC
cdr3_aa: CASSPDEGRMVSYEQYF

v_call: TRBV7-2
clone_size: many
d_call: TRBD2
j_call: TRBJ2-7
cdr3_nt: TGTGCCAGCAGCTTAGGGTACGGGACTAGCCCCTACGAGCAGTACTTC
cdr3_aa: CASSLGYGTSPYEQYF

v_call: TRBV25-1
clone_size: .
d_call: TRBD1
j_call: TRBJ1-5
cdr3_nt: TGTGCCAGCCTGCCCGGCCAGGGGGATCAGCCCCAGCATTTT
cdr3_aa: CASLPGQGDQPQHF

v_call: TRBV6-2/TRBV6-3
clone_size: once
d_call: .
j_call: TRBJ2-3
cdr3_nt: TGTGCCAGCAGCTTCCAGACCTGGAGCACAGATACGCAGTATTTT
cdr3_aa: CASSFQTWSTDTQYF

v_call: TRBV10-3
clone_size: .
d_call: .
j_call: TRBJ1-1
cdr3_nt: TGTGCCATCGGACCTCAGGAGGGCAAAGGGACTGAAGCTTTCTTT
cdr3_aa: CAIGPQEGKGTEAFF

v_call: TRBV30
clone_size: .
d_call: .
j_call: TRBJ1-1
cdr3_nt: TGTGCCTGGAGTGTCCGGGCAAGGGGTGAAGCTTTCTTT
cdr3_aa: CAWSVRARGEAFF

v_call: TRBV4-3
clone_size: .
d_call: TRBD2
j_call: TRBJ2-7
cdr3_nt: TGCGCCAGCAGCCAAGATCTCTGGCGGGAGGAGTACTTC
cdr3_aa: CASSQDLWREEYF

v_call: TRBV6-6
clone_size: .
d_call: TRBD2
j_call: TRBJ2-7
cdr3_nt: TGTGCCAGCAGCCCCGCTCCGGGACTAGCGGAGGGCTGGGAGCAGTACTTC
cdr3_aa: CASSPAPGLAEGWEQYF

v_call: TRBV4-1
clone_size: .
d_call: .
j_call: TRBJ1-5
cdr3_nt: TGTGCCAGCAGCCATCCGGGAACTAATCAGCCCCAGCATTTT
cdr3_aa: CASSHPGTNQPQHF

v_call: TRBV12-3/TRBV12-4
clone_size: few
d_call: .
j_call: TRBJ1-5
cdr3_nt: TGTGCCAGCAGCTTTGTCGGGCAGCCCCAGCATTTT
cdr3_aa: CASSFVGQPQHF

v_call: TRBV28
clone_size: .
d_call: .
j_call: TRBJ1-6
cdr3_nt: TGTGCCAGCGGGGTGCCACCCCTCCACTTT
cdr3_aa: CASGVPPLHF

v_call: TRBV12-3/TRBV12-4
clone_size: .
d_call: .
j_call: TRBJ2-1
cdr3_nt: TGTGCCAGCAGTCCCCCCCGCAGCAATGAGCAGTTCTTC
cdr3_aa: CASSPPRSNEQFF

v_call: TRBV10-3
clone_size: .
d_call: TRBD2
j_call: TRBJ2-1
cdr3_nt: TGTGCCATCAGTCGCTCGGCCGGGGGGGCATATGAGCAGTTCTTC
cdr3_aa: CAISRSAGGAYEQFF

v_call: TRBV4-3
clone_size: few
d_call: .
j_call: TRBJ1-1
cdr3_nt: TGCGCCAGCAGCCAAAATCCGGGAGACACTGAAGCTTTCTTT
cdr3_aa: CASSQNPGDTEAFF

v_call: TRBV5-6
clone_size: .
d_call: TRBD2
j_call: TRBJ2-7
cdr3_nt: TGTGCCAGCAGCGTAACTAGCGGGCCTCGCTACGAGCAGTACTTC
cdr3_aa: CASSVTSGPRYEQYF

v_call: TRBV6-5
clone_size: few
d_call: .
j_call: TRBJ2-3
cdr3_nt: TGTGCCAGCAGTTACTCGACGTTTATGGATACGCAGTATTTT
cdr3_aa: CASSYSTFMDTQYF

v_call: TRBV19
clone_size: .
d_call: .
j_call: TRBJ2-2
cdr3_nt: TGTGCCAGTAGTATAGATCTAGATTGGGAGAACACCGGGGAGCTGTTTTTT
cdr3_aa: CASSIDLDWENTGELFF

v_call: TRBV7-2
clone_size: .
d_call: TRBD2
j_call: TRBJ2-1
cdr3_nt: TGTGCCAGCAGCTTAAGACGGGAGGAGGAGCAGTTCTTC
cdr3_aa: CASSLRREEEQFF

v_call: TRBV7-6
clone_size: many
d_call: .
j_call: TRBJ2-3
cdr3_nt: TGTGCCAGCAGCTTCAAAGCGGCAGACACGCAGTATTTT
cdr3_aa: CASSFKAADTQYF

v_call: TRBV6-2/TRBV6-3
clone_size: few
d_call: .
j_call: TRBJ2-3
cdr3_nt: TGTGCCAGCAGTGACCCTCCTCCGCGGGGTACGCAGTATTTT
cdr3_aa: CASSDPPPRGTQYF

v_call: TRBV7-2
clone_size: few
d_call: TRBD2
j_call: TRBJ2-3
cdr3_nt: TGTGCCAGCAGCTTAGTAGCGGGGGGCATTTATACGCAGTATTTT
cdr3_aa: CASSLVAGGIYTQYF

v_call: TRBV7-2
clone_size: .
d_call: TRBD2
j_call: TRBJ2-1
cdr3_nt: TGTGCCAGCAGTCTTAGCGGGAGGGCGGAAAATGAGCAGTTCTTC
cdr3_aa: CASSLSGRAENEQFF

v_call: TRBV20-1
clone_size: .
d_call: .
j_call: TRBJ2-7
cdr3_nt: TGCAGTGCTAGAGCCTGGGCAGGGAGCGACGAGCAGTACTTC
cdr3_aa: CSARAWAGSDEQYF

v_call: TRBV12-3/TRBV12-4
clone_size: .
d_call: .
j_call: TRBJ1-6
cdr3_nt: TGTGCCAGCAGTGAGACGGGGGCCGTGTCGCCCCTCCACTTT
cdr3_aa: CASSETGAVSPLHF

v_call: TRBV5-1
clone_size: .
d_call: .
j_call: TRBJ1-4
cdr3_nt: TGCGCCAGCAGCGGAATGGGAGCGTCAACTAATGAAAAACTGTTTTTT
cdr3_aa: CASSGMGASTNEKLFF

v_call: TRBV24-1
clone_size: .
d_call: TRBD2
j_call: TRBJ2-1
cdr3_nt: TGTGCCACGCGGACTAGCGGGGGGCGATACAATGAGCAGTTCTTC
cdr3_aa: CATRTSGGRYNEQFF

v_call: TRBV11-3
clone_size: .
d_call: TRBD1
j_call: TRBJ1-1
cdr3_nt: TGTGCCAGCAGCCTTAGGGGGCCGGGCGGGAACACTGAAGCTTTCTTT
cdr3_aa: CASSLRGPGGNTEAFF

v_call: TRBV7-2
clone_size: few
d_call: .
j_call: TRBJ1-1
cdr3_nt: TGTGCCAGCAGCTCACTTATCTACCCTGAAGCTTTCTTT
cdr3_aa: CASSSLIYPEAFF

v_call: TRBV11-2
clone_size: .
d_call: .
j_call: TRBJ2-7
cdr3_nt: TGTGCCAGCAGCTTAGATCGGCCAGAACCCTACGAGCAGTACTTC
cdr3_aa: CASSLDRPEPYEQYF

v_call: TRBV13
clone_size: .
d_call: TRBD2
j_call: TRBJ2-7
cdr3_nt: TGTGCCAGCAGCCCAGACGGGCTAGCGGGGGGGTTGAACGAGCAGTACTTC
cdr3_aa: CASSPDGLAGGLNEQYF

v_call: TRBV7-8
clone_size: .
d_call: TRBD2
j_call: TRBJ2-3
cdr3_nt: TGTGCCAGCAGTTCGACTAGCGGGGGGGATACGCAGTATTTT
cdr3_aa: CASSSTSGGDTQYF

v_call: TRBV11-2
clone_size: .
d_call: TRBD2
j_call: TRBJ2-2
cdr3_nt: TGTGCCAGCAGCTTGTGGGGGGGGACGGACGGGGAGCTGTTTTTT
cdr3_aa: CASSLWGGTDGELFF

v_call: TRBV27
clone_size: .
d_call: TRBD1
j_call: TRBJ1-5
cdr3_nt: TGTGCCAGCAGTTTTAAACAGGGGCTTCAGCCCCAGCATTTT
cdr3_aa: CASSFKQGLQPQHF

v_call: TRBV19
clone_size: .
d_call: .
j_call: TRBJ2-5
cdr3_nt: TGTGCCAGTAGAGAAACTAGCCTCACGGAGACCCAGTACTTC
cdr3_aa: CASRETSLTETQYF

v_call: TRBV29-1
clone_size: few
d_call: .
j_call: TRBJ2-3
cdr3_nt: TGCAGCGTGGGACTCTTTGCAGATACGCAGTATTTT
cdr3_aa: CSVGLFADTQYF

v_call: TRBV27
clone_size: few
d_call: .
j_call: TRBJ2-7
cdr3_nt: TGTGCCAGCAGTTTGGGTAGCTACTACGAGCAGTACTTC
cdr3_aa: CASSLGSYYEQYF

v_call: TRBV6-6
clone_size: .
d_call: .
j_call: TRBJ2-7
cdr3_nt: TGTGCCAGCAGCCACTACTTCGCCGAGCAGTACTTC
cdr3_aa: CASSHYFAEQYF

v_call: TRBV27
clone_size: .
d_call: .
j_call: TRBJ2-3
cdr3_nt: TGTGCCAGCAGTTTAATTGGCGGACTCACAGATACGCAGTATTTT
cdr3_aa: CASSLIGGLTDTQYF